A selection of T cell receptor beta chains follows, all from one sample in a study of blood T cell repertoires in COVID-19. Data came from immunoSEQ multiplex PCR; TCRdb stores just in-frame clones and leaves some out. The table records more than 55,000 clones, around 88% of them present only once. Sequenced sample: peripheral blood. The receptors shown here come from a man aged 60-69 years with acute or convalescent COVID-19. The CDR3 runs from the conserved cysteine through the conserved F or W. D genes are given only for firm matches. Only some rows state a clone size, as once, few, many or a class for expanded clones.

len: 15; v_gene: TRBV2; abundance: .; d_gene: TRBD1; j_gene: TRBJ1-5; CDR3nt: TGTGCCAGCAGTACAATCAGGGGGAGCAATCAGCCCCAGCATTTT; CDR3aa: CASSTIRGSNQPQHF
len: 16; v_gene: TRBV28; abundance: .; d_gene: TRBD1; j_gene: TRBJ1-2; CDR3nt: TGTGCCAGCAGCCCGAACGCGGGACAGGGGACCTATGGCTACACCTTC; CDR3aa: CASSPNAGQGTYGYTF
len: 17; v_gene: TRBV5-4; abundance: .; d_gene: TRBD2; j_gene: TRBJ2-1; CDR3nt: TGTGCCAGCAGTTTGGCCCTTACTAGCGGGAGTTTCAATGAGCAGTTCTTC; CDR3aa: CASSLALTSGSFNEQFF
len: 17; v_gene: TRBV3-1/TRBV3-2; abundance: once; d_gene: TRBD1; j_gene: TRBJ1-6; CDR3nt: TGTGCCAGCAGCCAAGGGAGTCAGGGGGGATGGAATTCACCCCTCCACTTT; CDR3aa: CASSQGSQGGWNSPLHF
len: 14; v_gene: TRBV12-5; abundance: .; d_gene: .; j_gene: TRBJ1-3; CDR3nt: TGTGCTAGTGGTTTTTCAGGTTTCGGAAACACCATATATTTT; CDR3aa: CASGFSGFGNTIYF
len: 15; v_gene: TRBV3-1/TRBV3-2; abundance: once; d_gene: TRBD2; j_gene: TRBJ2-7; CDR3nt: TGTGCCAGCAGCCCCCCCGGGGGGAGCCCCTACGAGCAGTACTTC; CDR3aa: CASSPPGGSPYEQYF
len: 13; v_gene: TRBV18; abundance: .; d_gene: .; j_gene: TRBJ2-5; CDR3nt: TGTGCCAGCTCACCAGGCCAAACAGAGACCCAGTACTTC; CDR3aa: CASSPGQTETQYF
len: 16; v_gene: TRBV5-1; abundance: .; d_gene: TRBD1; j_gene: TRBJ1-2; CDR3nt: TGCGCCAGCAGCTTGGGCGGACAGGGCGCCGTCTATGGCTACACCTTC; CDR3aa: CASSLGGQGAVYGYTF
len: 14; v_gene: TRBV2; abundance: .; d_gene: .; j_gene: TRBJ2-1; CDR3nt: TGTGCCAGCAGCGAGGACTGGAGTTACAATGAGCAGTTCTTC; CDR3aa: CASSEDWSYNEQFF
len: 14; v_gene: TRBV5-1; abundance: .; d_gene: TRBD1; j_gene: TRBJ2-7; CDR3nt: TGCGCCAGCACCCGGACAGGGCGTTTAGACGAGCAGTACTTC; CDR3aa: CASTRTGRLDEQYF
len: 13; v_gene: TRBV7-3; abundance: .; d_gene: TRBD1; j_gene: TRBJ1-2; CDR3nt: TGTGCCAGCAGCTCAGCCCCGACAGGGAACTACACCTTC; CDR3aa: CASSSAPTGNYTF
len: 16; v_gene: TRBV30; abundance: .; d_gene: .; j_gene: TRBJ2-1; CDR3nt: TGTGCCTGGACCTTTAGGGGCCAGCGAACCTACAATGAGCAGTTCTTC; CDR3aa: CAWTFRGQRTYNEQFF
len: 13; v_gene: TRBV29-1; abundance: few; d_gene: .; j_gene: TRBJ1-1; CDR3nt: TGCAGCGCACCGCGGGGGGGGAGCACTGAAGCTTTCTTT; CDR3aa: CSAPRGGSTEAFF
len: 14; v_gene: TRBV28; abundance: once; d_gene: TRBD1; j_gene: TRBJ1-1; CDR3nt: TGTGCCAGCAAAGGAACAGGGGGCGGGACTGAAGCTTTCTTT; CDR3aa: CASKGTGGGTEAFF
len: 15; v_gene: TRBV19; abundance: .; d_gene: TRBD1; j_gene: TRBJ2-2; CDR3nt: TGTGCCAGTAGTCGACGGACAGGGGCCACCGGGGAGCTGTTTTTT; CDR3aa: CASSRRTGATGELFF
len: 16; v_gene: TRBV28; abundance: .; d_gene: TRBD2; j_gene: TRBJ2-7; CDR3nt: TGTGCCAGCAGTTCCTTTAGCGGGAGTACGACCTACGAGCAGTACTTC; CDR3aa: CASSSFSGSTTYEQYF
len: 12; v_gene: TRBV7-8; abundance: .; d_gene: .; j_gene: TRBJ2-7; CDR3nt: TGTGCCAGCAGCTTATCCGGTTACGAGCAGTACTTC; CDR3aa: CASSLSGYEQYF
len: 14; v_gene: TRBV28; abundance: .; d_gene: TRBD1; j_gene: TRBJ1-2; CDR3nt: TGTGCCAGCGCGATCTCGGGGACAGGGGATGGCTACACCTTC; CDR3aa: CASAISGTGDGYTF
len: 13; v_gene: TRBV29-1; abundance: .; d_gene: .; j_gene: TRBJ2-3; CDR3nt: TGCAGCGCCCACCATGGCATCAGGGATACGCAGTATTTT; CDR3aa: CSAHHGIRDTQYF
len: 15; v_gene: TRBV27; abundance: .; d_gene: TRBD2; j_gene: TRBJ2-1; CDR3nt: TGTGCCAGCAGCTTGACTAGCGGGAGCTACAATGAGCAGTTCTTC; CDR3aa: CASSLTSGSYNEQFF
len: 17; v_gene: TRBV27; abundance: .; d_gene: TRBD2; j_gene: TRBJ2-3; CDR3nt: TGTGCCAGCAGTTTATGGGTAGCGGGAGAGATCACAGATACGCAGTATTTT; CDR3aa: CASSLWVAGEITDTQYF
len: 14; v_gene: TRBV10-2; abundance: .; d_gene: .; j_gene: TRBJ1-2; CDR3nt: TGCGCCAGCAGTGTGGACAGCCGGCTCTATGGCTACACCTTC; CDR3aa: CASSVDSRLYGYTF
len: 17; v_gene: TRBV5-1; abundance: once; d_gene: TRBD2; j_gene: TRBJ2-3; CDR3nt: TGCGCCAGCAGCACCTTTCTAGCGGGAGGGCCAACAGATACGCAGTATTTT; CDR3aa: CASSTFLAGGPTDTQYF
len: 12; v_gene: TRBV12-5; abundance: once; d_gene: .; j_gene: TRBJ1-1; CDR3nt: TGTGCTAGTGGTTTATCGACAGCTGAAGCTTTCTTT; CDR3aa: CASGLSTAEAFF
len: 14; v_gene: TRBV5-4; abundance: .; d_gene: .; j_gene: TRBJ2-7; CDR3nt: TGTGCCAGCAGCTTTGCGAAAGGGGGCTACGAGCAGTACTTC; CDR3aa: CASSFAKGGYEQYF
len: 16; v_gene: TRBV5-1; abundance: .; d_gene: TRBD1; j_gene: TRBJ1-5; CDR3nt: TGCGCCAGCAGCCCAGTGCCGGGACAGGGAAATCAGCCCCAGCATTTT; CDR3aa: CASSPVPGQGNQPQHF
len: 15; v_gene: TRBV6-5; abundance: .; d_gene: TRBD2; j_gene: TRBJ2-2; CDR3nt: TGTGCCAGCAGCCTTAGCGGGAGTGCGACCGGGGAGCTGTTTTTT; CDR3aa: CASSLSGSATGELFF
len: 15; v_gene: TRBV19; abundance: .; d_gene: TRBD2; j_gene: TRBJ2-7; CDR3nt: TGTGCCAGTAGCGAACTAGCGGGAGGAAGCAACGAGCAGTACTTC; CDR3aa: CASSELAGGSNEQYF
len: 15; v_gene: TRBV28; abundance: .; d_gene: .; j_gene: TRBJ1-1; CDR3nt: TGTGCCAGCAGTGCGCCCTCCGCCGGGACAACTGAAGCTTTCTTT; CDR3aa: CASSAPSAGTTEAFF
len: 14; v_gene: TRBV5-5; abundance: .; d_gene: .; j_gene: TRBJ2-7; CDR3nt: TGTGCCAGCAGTCTACCCAGGGGATCCGACGAGCAGTACTTC; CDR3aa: CASSLPRGSDEQYF
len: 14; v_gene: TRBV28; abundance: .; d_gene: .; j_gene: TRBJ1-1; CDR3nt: TGTGCCAGCAGTCCGTCCCCCCTGTACACTGAAGCTTTCTTT; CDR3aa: CASSPSPLYTEAFF
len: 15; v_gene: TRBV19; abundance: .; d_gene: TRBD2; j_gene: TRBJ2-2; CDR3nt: TGTGCCAGTAGTATAGATAGCGGGGGGACCGGGGAGCTGTTTTTT; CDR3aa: CASSIDSGGTGELFF
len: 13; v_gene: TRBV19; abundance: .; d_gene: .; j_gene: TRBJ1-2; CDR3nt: TGTGCCAGTAGCACAGGAAACTACGATGGCTACACCTTC; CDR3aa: CASSTGNYDGYTF
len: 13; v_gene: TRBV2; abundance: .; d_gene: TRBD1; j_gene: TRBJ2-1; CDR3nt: TGTGCCAGCAGTCAGGACAGGGGGAATGAGCAGTTCTTC; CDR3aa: CASSQDRGNEQFF
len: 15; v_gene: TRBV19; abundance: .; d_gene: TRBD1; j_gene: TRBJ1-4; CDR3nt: TGTGCCAGTAGAACAGGGGACGTACCTAATGAAAAACTGTTTTTT; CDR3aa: CASRTGDVPNEKLFF
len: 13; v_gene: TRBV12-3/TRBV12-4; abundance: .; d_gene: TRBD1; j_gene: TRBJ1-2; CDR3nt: TGTGCCAGCAGTCGACAGGGTAACTATGGCTACACCTTC; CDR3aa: CASSRQGNYGYTF
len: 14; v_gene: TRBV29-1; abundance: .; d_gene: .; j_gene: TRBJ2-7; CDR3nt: TGCAGCGTTGAAAAGGGGCCGAGCTCCTACGAGCAGTACTTC; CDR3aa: CSVEKGPSSYEQYF
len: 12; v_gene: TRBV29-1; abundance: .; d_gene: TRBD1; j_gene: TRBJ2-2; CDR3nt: TGCAGCGTGACAGGGGGCACCGGGGAGCTGTTTTTT; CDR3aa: CSVTGGTGELFF
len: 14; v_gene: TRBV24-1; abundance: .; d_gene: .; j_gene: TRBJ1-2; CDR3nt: TGTGCCACCAGTGTTGGGAGAACGGCGGGTGGCTACACCTTC; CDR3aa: CATSVGRTAGGYTF
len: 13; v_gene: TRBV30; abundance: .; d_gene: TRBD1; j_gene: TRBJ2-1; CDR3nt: TGTGCCTGGGCCCGGGACAGGGTAAATGAGCAGTTCTTC; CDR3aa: CAWARDRVNEQFF
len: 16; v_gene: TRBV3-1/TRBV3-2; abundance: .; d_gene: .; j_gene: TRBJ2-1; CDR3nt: TGTGCCAGCAGCCTTAGCGGACCGAGCTCCTACAATGAGCAGTTCTTC; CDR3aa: CASSLSGPSSYNEQFF
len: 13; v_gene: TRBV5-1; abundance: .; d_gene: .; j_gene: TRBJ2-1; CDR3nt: TGCGCCAGCAGCTTGGAGGGGCCCAATGAGCAGTTCTTC; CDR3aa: CASSLEGPNEQFF
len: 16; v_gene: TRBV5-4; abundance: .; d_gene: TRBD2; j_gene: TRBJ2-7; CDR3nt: TGTGCCAGCAGCTTGGCTAAGCGGGAGACTTTGTACGAGCAGTACTTC; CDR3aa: CASSLAKRETLYEQYF
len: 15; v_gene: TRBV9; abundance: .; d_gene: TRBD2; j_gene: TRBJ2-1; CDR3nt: TGTGCCAGCAGCGGACGACTAGCGGGGTACAATGAGCAGTTCTTC; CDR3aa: CASSGRLAGYNEQFF
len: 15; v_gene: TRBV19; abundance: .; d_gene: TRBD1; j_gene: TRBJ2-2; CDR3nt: TGTGCCAGTGCCCCCCGGGGACAGGGCACCGGGGAGCTGTTTTTT; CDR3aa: CASAPRGQGTGELFF
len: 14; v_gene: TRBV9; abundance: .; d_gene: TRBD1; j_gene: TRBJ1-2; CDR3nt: TGTGCCAGCAGCGTATCGACAGGGGGCTATGGCTACACCTTC; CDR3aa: CASSVSTGGYGYTF
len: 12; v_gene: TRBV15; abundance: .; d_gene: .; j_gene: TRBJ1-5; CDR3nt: TGTGCCACCAGCAGAGTTCGGCAGCCCCAGCATTTT; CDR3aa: CATSRVRQPQHF
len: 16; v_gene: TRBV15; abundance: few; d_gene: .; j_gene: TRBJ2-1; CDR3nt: TGTGCCACCAGCAGTGGAGGGGGGGTAAAGTACAATGAGCAGTTCTTC; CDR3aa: CATSSGGGVKYNEQFF
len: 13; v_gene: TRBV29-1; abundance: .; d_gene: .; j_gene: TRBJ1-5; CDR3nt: TGCAGCGTTTGTCAAGCTAGCAATCAGCCCCAGCATTTT; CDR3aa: CSVCQASNQPQHF
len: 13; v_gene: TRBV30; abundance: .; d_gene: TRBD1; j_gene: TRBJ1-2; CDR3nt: TGTGCCTCTGGAGGGACAGAATCCTATGGCTACACCTTC; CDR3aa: CASGGTESYGYTF
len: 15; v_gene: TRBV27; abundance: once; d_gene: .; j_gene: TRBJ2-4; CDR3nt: TGTGCCAGCAGCCCCGCGCATAGTGCCAAAAACATTCAGTACTTC; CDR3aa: CASSPAHSAKNIQYF